The 24 T cell receptor beta chains reported below all come from one sample, sequenced in a study of T cell responses to AZD1222 COVID-19 vaccine (dated by TCRdb to about 2021). The library was produced with the immunoSEQ multiplex PCR assay. TCRdb obtained this table from immuneACCESS and retained in-frame rearrangements with V and J assigned. These tables miss some clones; where compared with another copy, unresolved V genes account for less than half of the shortfall, and the remainder is unexplained. Counted in this sample were 150,000 or so clones; roughly nine tenths of them appeared once. The ten most abundant clones make up less than 3.5% of the sample. The time point label corresponds to: baseline before first vaccination. Sequencing used peripheral blood, obtained on day 0 of AZD1222 vaccination. The receptors originated from an adult in good health.

The chain employs TRBV12-3 or TRBV12-4 and TRBJ1-1; no firm D call. Trimming removed 3 bases at V and 11 bases at J, with 7 bases between. The CDR3 runs to 10 residues. DNA for the CDR3: TGTGCCAGCAGTTTGGCTCGGGCTTTCTTT. It is translated as CASSLARAFF.

The CDR3 DNA reads as TGTGCCAGCATGCCGGACAGGGCATTTTTTGATTCACCCCTCCACTTT. Amino acid sequence: CASMPDRAFFDSPLHF. The chain employs TRBV2 and TRBJ1-6, with 8 bases lining up with TRBD1. CDR1 and CDR2 (germline): SNHLY, FYNNEI. The CDR3 contains 16 residues. J was trimmed by 8 bases and V by 7 bases; bases with no gene match: 13.

The chain combines TRBV3-1 (or the pseudogene TRBV3-2) with TRBJ1-6, with unresolved D. V lost 0 bases, J lost 7 bases, and 4 bases lay in between. The CDR3 is 13 residues long. Germline assignment: CDR1 LGHDT and CDR2 YNNKEL (reference sequence). The CDR3 nucleotides read TGTGCCAGCAGCCAAGATGCGAATTCACCCCTCCACTTT. The encoded protein is CASSQDANSPLHF.

This clone is a singleton in its sample. The genes are TRBV11-3 and TRBJ2-1; D gene unclear. Germline-derived CDR1 and CDR2 are SGHNT and YENEEA. V was trimmed by 1 base and J by 7 bases, leaving 8 bases between them. The CDR3 covers 13 residues. The CDR3 loop is CASSLGRENEQFF. The DNA for the CDR3 is TGTGCCAGCAGCTTAGGAAGGGAAAATGAGCAGTTCTTC.

This rearrangement joins TRBV18 to TRBJ1-3; D remains unclear. Trimming removed 0 bases from V and 5 bases from J, with 14 bases in between. CDR1 and CDR2 (germline): KGHSH, LQKENI. The CDR3 is 16 residues long. The CDR3 coding sequence is TGTGCCAGCTCACCACCTGCCACCCGAGCCCGAAACACCATATATTTT. It is translated as CASSPPATRARNTIYF.

V is TRBV4-1 and J is TRBJ1-2; D is unresolved. The CDR3 has 15 amino acids. V gave up 0 bases and J gave up 1 base, with 9 bases separating them. Germline V gene lookup returns CDR1 MGHRA and CDR2 YSYEKL. Here the CDR3 reads CASSQDQPVNYGYTF. Written as DNA, the CDR3 is TGCGCCAGCAGCCAAGATCAACCAGTTAACTATGGCTACACCTTC.

This rearrangement joins TRBV6-6 to TRBJ2-1, with 7 bases that match TRBD1. V shed 5 bases and J 8 bases; nucleotides not matched to a gene: 9. Germline-derived CDR1 and CDR2 are MNHNY and SVGAGI (reference sequence). The CDR3 is 14 amino acids. The CDR3 sequence is CASSLRQGVYEQFF. The CDR3 bases are TGTGCCAGCAGTCTCCGACAGGGTGTCTATGAGCAGTTCTTC.

With regard to this clone: Within the sample, other DNA sequences also encode this same CDR3. V is TRBV18 and J is TRBJ1-1, with TRBD1 identical over 11 bases. CDR3 length: 14 residues. From germline, CDR1 is KGHSH and CDR2 LQKENI. The V and J ends lost 2 bases and 4 bases, in that order; junction bases with no gene match: 0. The CDR3 protein is CASSPGTGGTEAFF. CDR3 bases: TGTGCCAGCTCACCAGGGACAGGGGGCACTGAAGCTTTCTTT.

This chain joins TRBV6-5 and TRBJ2-7; D gene unclear. Germline assignment: CDR1 MNHEY and CDR2 SVGAGI. Trimming shortened V by 5 bases and J by 2 bases, and 16 bases separated the two germline ends. The CDR3 contains 15 residues. CDR3 residues: CASSRDWRRTYEQYF. The CDR3 DNA is TGTGCCAGCAGTCGCGACTGGCGTCGAACCTACGAGCAGTACTTC.

The chain combines TRBV7-9 with TRBJ2-3; possible D gene TRBD1, 5 bases. The length of the CDR3 is 14 residues. The germline V gene encodes CDR1 SEHNR and CDR2 FQNEAQ (reference sequence). Trimming left V 5 bases short and J 4 bases short, with 13 bases between. The CDR3 DNA sequence: TGTGCCAGCAGCGGGCGACAGTACGCAGATACGCAGTATTTT. Its translation: CASSGRQYADTQYF.

The V and J genes are TRBV6-4 and TRBJ1-1; weak D call: TRBD1 (6 bases). CDR1 MRHNA and CDR2 SNTAGT come from the germline V gene. This CDR3 contains 15 residues. Trimming stripped 9 bases from V and 0 bases from J, with 17 bases between. DNA of the CDR3: TGTGCCAGTGCCGCCGAAGGGGGTCTGAACACTGAAGCTTTCTTT. Translated: CASAAEGGLNTEAFF.

This sequence joins TRBV21-1 and TRBJ1-1. TRBV21-1 is a known pseudogene. The CDR3 is 13 amino acids. For the CDR3, the DNA is TGTGCCAGCAGCCTGAATTGCCAATTTGAAGCTTTCTTT. Encoded protein: CASSLNCQFEAFF.

The V call is TRBV5-4, the J call TRBJ1-3; 8 bases agree with TRBD1. The CDR3 length is 15 residues. Germline V gives CDR1 SGHNT, CDR2 YYREEE (reference sequence). V lost 4 bases, J lost 3 bases, and 6 bases stayed unmatched. The CDR3 sequence is CASSLQGAGGNTIYF. CDR3 sequence (DNA): TGTGCCAGCAGCCTTCAGGGGGCTGGTGGAAACACCATATATTTT.

J is TRBJ2-7 and V is TRBV29-1; 10 bases map to TRBD2. Germline trimming cut 4 bases from V and 0 bases from J; bases unmatched to any gene: 3. CDR1 and CDR2 from the germline V gene are SQVTM and ANQGSEA. This CDR3 has 14 amino acids. The CDR3 DNA is TGCAGCGTTGGGACTAGCGGATACTCCTACGAGCAGTACTTC. As protein: CSVGTSGYSYEQYF.

This clone occurred once. The V call is TRBV29-1, the J call TRBJ1-1, with D unclear. This CDR3 spans 13 amino acids. With 4 bases removed from V and 1 base from J, the gap between germline ends came to 10 bases. Germline V gives CDR1 SQVTM, CDR2 ANQGSEA. The CDR3 region has the DNA TGCAGCGTTGTTGGGCAGAAGAACACTGAAGCTTTCTTT. Encoded protein: CSVVGQKNTEAFF.

This chain joins TRBV7-3 and TRBJ1-5; 8 positions agree with TRBD1. Per the germline V gene, CDR1 is SGHTA and CDR2 is FQGTGA. The length of the CDR3 is 18 residues. The J segment lost 1 base and the V segment lost 8 bases, leaving 16 bases of the junction unmatched. CDR3 in amino acids: CASGRTGGGFPSNQPQHF. For the CDR3, the DNA is TGTGCCAGCGGACGAACAGGGGGTGGGTTCCCCAGCAATCAGCCCCAGCATTTT.

The chain uses TRBV19 and TRBJ1-2; 8 positions agree with TRBD1. The germline gives CDR1 LNHDA, CDR2 SQIVND (reference sequence). V was pared by 5 bases and J by 5 bases, with 10 bases of the junction left unmatched. This CDR3 has 15 residues. CDR3 nucleotides: TGTGCCAGTAGTTCCGGACAGGGAGCGGTGTATGGCTACACCTTC. This sequence encodes CASSSGQGAVYGYTF. The full variable domain, completed using reference TRBV19 and TRBJ1-2, is DGGITQSPKYLFRKEGQNVTLSCEQNLNHDAMYWYRQDPGQGLRLIYYSQIVNDFQKGDIAEGYSVSREKKESFPLTVTSAQKNPTAFYLCASSSGQGAVYGYTFGSGTRLTVV.

The chain links TRBV14 to TRBJ1-2; D unresolved. The germline V gene has CDR1 SGHDN and CDR2 FVKESK. The germline V and J ends were trimmed by 4 bases and 4 bases, with 16 bases remaining between them. The CDR3 spans 15 residues. The CDR3 is CASSLYGLTLYGYTF. The CDR3 DNA is TGTGCCAGCAGCCTCTACGGACTGACCCTCTATGGCTACACCTTC.

V is TRBV5-1 and J is TRBJ1-5; 7 nucleotides align to TRBD1. Per the germline V gene, CDR1 is SGHRS and CDR2 is YFSETQ. V trimming: 4 bases; J trimming: 7 bases; junction bases outside the gene matches: 8. The CDR3 sequence is 14 residues long. This chain's CDR3 is CASSPGQERQPQHF. For the CDR3, the DNA is TGCGCCAGCAGCCCCGGACAGGAAAGGCAGCCCCAGCATTTT.

The chain joins TRBV6-5 to TRBJ1-4; D remains unclear. V lost 4 bases to trimming and J lost 10 bases, with 13 bases between them. The CDR3 covers 13 residues. Germline lookup yields CDR1 MNHEY and CDR2 SVGAGI. The CDR3 DNA sequence: TGTGCCAGCAGTTTAGTCCAGGAGGGAAAACTGTTTTTT. Protein sequence: CASSLVQEGKLFF.

The chain links TRBV5-1 to TRBJ2-7, with TRBD1 matching over 11 bases. From germline, CDR1 is SGHRS and CDR2 YFSETQ. With 2 bases clipped from V and 6 bases from J, the junction kept 4 bases outside the gene matches. This CDR3 comprises 14 residues. The CDR3, as DNA: TGCGCCAGCAGCTTCGGGACAGGGGGTGGCGAGCAGTACTTC. Amino acid sequence: CASSFGTGGGEQYF. Together with reference TRBV5-1 and TRBJ2-7, the CDR3 gives the full variable domain: KAGVTQTPRYLIKTRGQQVTLSCSPISGHRSVSWYQQTPGQGLQFLFEYFSETQRNKGNFPGRFSGRQFSNSRSEMNVSTLELGDSALYLCASSFGTGGGEQYFGPGTRLTVT.

For this clone: An end of the junction differs from the germline gene, which may be a read error. The chain uses TRBV5-1 and TRBJ2-2; TRBD2 matches 7 bases. The germline CDR1 and CDR2 sequences are SGHRS and YFSETQ. This CDR3 contains 16 residues. The CDR3 reads CARSPWGGVNTGELFF. In DNA, the CDR3 is TGCGCCCGCAGCCCCTGGGGGGGGGTGAACACCGGGGAGCTGTTTTTT.

The chain combines TRBV10-2 with TRBJ1-5; D ambiguous. Trimming stripped 8 bases from V and 2 bases from J, with 16 bases between. This CDR3 is 15 amino acids long. Germline V gene data show CDR1 as WSHSY and CDR2 as SAAADI. In DNA, the CDR3 is TGCGCCAGCTCCCAAGGGCTAGAGGGCAATCAGCCCCAGCATTTT. It translates to CASSQGLEGNQPQHF.

The chain couples TRBV7-9 to TRBJ2-7; 7 nucleotides line up with TRBD2. From germline, CDR1 is SEHNR and CDR2 FQNEAQ (reference sequence). There are 13 residues in the CDR3. The ends lost 6 bases at V and 3 bases at J; junction bases unmatched: 5. CDR3 residues: CASSPTSSYEQYF. The CDR3 DNA sequence: TGTGCCAGCAGTCCGACTAGCAGCTACGAGCAGTACTTC.